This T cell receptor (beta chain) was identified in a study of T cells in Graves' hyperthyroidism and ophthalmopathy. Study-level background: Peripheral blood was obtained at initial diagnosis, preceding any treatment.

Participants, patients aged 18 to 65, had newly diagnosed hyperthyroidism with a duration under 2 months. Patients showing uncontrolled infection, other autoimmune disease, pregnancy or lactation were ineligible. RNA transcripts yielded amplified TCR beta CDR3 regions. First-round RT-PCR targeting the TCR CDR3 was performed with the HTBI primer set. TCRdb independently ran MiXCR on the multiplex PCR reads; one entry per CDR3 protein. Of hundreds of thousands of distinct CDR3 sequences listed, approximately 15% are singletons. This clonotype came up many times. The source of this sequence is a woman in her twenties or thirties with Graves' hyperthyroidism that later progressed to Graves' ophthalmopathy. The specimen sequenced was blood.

The CDR3: CASSKTEYGDEQYF. In DNA, the CDR3 is TGTGCCAGCAGCAAGACGGAATATGGCGACGAGCAGTACTTC. V gene TRBV7-9 combines with J gene TRBJ2-7; unclear D gene. This CDR3 region has 14 residues. The germline CDR1 and CDR2 sequences are SEHNR and FQNEAQ (reference sequence). Trimming cost V 5 bases and J 5 bases, with 16 bases left between them.